Listed here are 29 T cell receptor beta chains from one sample, sequenced in a study of T cell clones after liver transplantation. The repertoire was sequenced with immunoSEQ multiplex PCR; TCRdb's copy has only in-frame clones and lacks some. The sample records around 100,000 clones, about 86% being singletons. This material consisted of CD4+ T cells from blood, taken approximately 50 months after liver transplant. These receptors came from a human patient who received a liver transplant. A subset of T cells may come from the graft donor.

This chain joins TRBV27 and TRBJ2-3, with a tentative D call TRBD2 (6 bases). The CDR3 covers 13 residues. Germline assignment: CDR1 MNHEY and CDR2 SMNVEV (reference sequence). V dropped 8 bases and J dropped 2 bases, with 11 bases sitting between them. The CDR3 loop is CASGGAVTDTQYF. DNA for the CDR3: TGTGCCAGCGGCGGGGCGGTCACAGATACGCAGTATTTT.

This clone occurred once. The V call is TRBV28, the J call TRBJ2-7; weak D call: TRBD2 (6 bases). The CDR3 sequence is 11 residues long. V was shortened by 7 bases and J by 3 bases, with 7 bases between the two germline ends. The germline gives CDR1 MDHEN, CDR2 SYDVKM. The CDR3 DNA sequence: TGTGCCAGCACGGAGGGCTACGAGCAGTACTTC. This translates into CASTEGYEQYF.

This clone was found a few times. The chain recombines TRBV5-4 with TRBJ1-6; 9 nucleotides agree with TRBD1. Germline values: CDR1 SGHNT, CDR2 YYREEE (reference sequence). V lost 5 bases to trimming and J lost 6 bases; unmatched junction nucleotides: 6. This CDR3 comprises 15 residues. The CDR3 DNA follows: TGTGCCAGCAGATCCGGGACAGGGAGTAATTCACCCCTCCACTTT. Translation gives CASRSGTGSNSPLHF.

The chain carries TRBV28 and TRBJ1-2; D is unclear. Trimming removed 5 bases at V and 7 bases at J, with 8 bases between. Per the germline V gene, CDR1 is MDHEN and CDR2 is SYDVKM. The CDR3 is 11 amino acids. The CDR3 spells CASSSSGGYTF. The CDR3 region has the DNA TGTGCCAGCAGTAGTAGTGGTGGCTACACCTTC.

V gene TRBV28 combines with J gene TRBJ2-7; D not resolved. This CDR3 is 17 amino acids long. V was cut by 5 bases and J by 2 bases, with 22 bases left in between. From germline, CDR1 is MDHEN and CDR2 SYDVKM. CDR3 DNA sequence: TGTGCCAGCAGTCCTATCAGAAAGTTTTCAGGCCCCTACGAGCAGTACTTC. It is translated as CASSPIRKFSGPYEQYF.

The chain employs TRBV15 and TRBJ2-5; D is perhaps TRBD1 (5 bases). The V end was cut by 6 bases, the J end by 7 bases, with 18 bases between. CDR3 length: 14 residues. The germline gives CDR1 LNHNV, CDR2 YYDKDF (reference sequence). The CDR3 loop reads CATSRPQGIATQYF. Written as DNA, the CDR3 is TGTGCCACCAGTCGTCCTCAGGGTATCGCGACCCAGTACTTC.

The chain employs TRBV29-1 and TRBJ1-1, with a possible D match to TRBD1 (5 bases). Trimming left V 6 bases short and J 1 base short, with 21 bases between. CDR1 and CDR2 (germline): SQVTM, ANQGSEA. The CDR3 length is 16 residues. The CDR3 DNA sequence: TGCAGCGTCGTCGAGACGAGGACACGTCGGAACACTGAAGCTTTCTTT. This sequence encodes CSVVETRTRRNTEAFF.

The chain is built from TRBV7-2 and TRBJ1-4; maybe TRBD1 (6 bases). V was shortened by 0 bases and J by 11 bases, with 10 bases between the two germline ends. Germline CDR1 is SGHTA and CDR2 is FQGNSA. CDR3 length: 13 amino acids. This CDR3 reads CASSLASGGKLFF. The CDR3 DNA sequence: TGTGCCAGCAGCTTAGCTTCGGGGGGCAAACTGTTTTTT. Using reference TRBV7-2 and TRBJ1-4 for the parts outside the CDR3, the full variable domain is GAGVSQSPSNKVTEKGKDVELRCDPISGHTALYWYRQSLGQGLEFLIYFQGNSAPDKSGLPSDRFSAERTGGSVSTLTIQRTQQEDSAVYLCASSLASGGKLFFGSGTQLSVL.

The chain links TRBV30 to TRBJ1-2; D not resolved. This CDR3 is 12 amino acids long. Trimming pared 2 bases from V and 1 base from J, leaving 5 bases between. Germline values: CDR1 GTSNPN, CDR2 SVGIG (reference sequence). Here the CDR3 reads CAWSPDNYGYTF. The DNA for the CDR3 is TGTGCCTGGAGTCCCGATAACTATGGCTACACCTTC.

The V gene is TRBV29-1, the J gene TRBJ2-3; D possibly uses TRBD1 or TRBD2 (6 bases each). V was trimmed by 5 bases and J by 0 bases, leaving 15 bases between them. The CDR3 contains 15 residues. CDR1 is SQVTM, CDR2 ANQGSEA, per germline. The CDR3 sequence: CSVSRGGSSTDTQYF. CDR3 DNA: TGCAGCGTTTCCAGAGGGGGGTCTAGCACAGATACGCAGTATTTT.

This clone was seen just once. This chain uses TRBV6-5 with TRBJ1-1; unclear D gene. The CDR3 consists of 14 residues. The V gene lost 0 bases and the J gene lost 6 bases, with 11 bases spanning the gap. Germline assignment: CDR1 MNHEY and CDR2 SVGAGI. In nucleotides, the CDR3 is TGTGCCAGCAGTTACTCATACGGGGTCTCTGAAGCTTTCTTT. It encodes CASSYSYGVSEAFF.

This CDR3 is CASSLQGGQETQYF. In DNA form, the CDR3 reads TGTGCCAGCAGCTTACAGGGGGGACAAGAGACCCAGTACTTC. This chain uses TRBV7-2 with TRBJ2-5, with TRBD1 as a possible D gene (7 bases). Germline assignment: CDR1 SGHTA and CDR2 FQGNSA. V lost 2 bases and J lost 2, with 9 bases in between. This CDR3 is built from 14 residues.

In this sample, this clone turned up once. This chain joins TRBV7-9 and TRBJ2-3, with TRBD1 matching over 7 bases. This CDR3 comprises 16 residues. In germline, CDR1 is SEHNR, CDR2 FQNEAQ (reference sequence). Trimming took 1 base from V and 2 from J; bases not matched to a gene: 6. CDR3 nucleotides: TGTGCCAGCAGCTTAGGAGCCGGGACAGCCACAGATACGCAGTATTTT. Protein sequence: CASSLGAGTATDTQYF. Combining the CDR3 with reference TRBV7-9 and TRBJ2-3 gives the whole variable domain DTGVSQNPRHKITKRGQNVTFRCDPISEHNRLYWYRQTLGQGPEFLTYFQNEAQLEKSRLLSDRFSAERPKGSFSTLEIQRTEQGDSAMYLCASSLGAGTATDTQYFGPGTRLTVL.

On this clone: The sample has other DNA sequences that encode this CDR3 too. V is TRBV5-1 and J is TRBJ1-5; D perhaps matches TRBD1 (5 bases). Germline CDR1 is SGHRS and CDR2 is YFSETQ. The V gene lost 5 bases and the J gene lost 8 bases, with 20 bases spanning the gap. The CDR3 covers 15 residues. CDR3 sequence: CASRAGPGPEEPQHF. The CDR3 region has the DNA TGCGCCAGCAGAGCGGGTCCGGGGCCAGAGGAGCCCCAGCATTTT. Drawing the rest from reference TRBV5-1 and TRBJ1-5, the complete variable domain is KAGVTQTPRYLIKTRGQQVTLSCSPISGHRSVSWYQQTPGQGLQFLFEYFSETQRNKGNFPGRFSGRQFSNSRSEMNVSTLELGDSALYLCASRAGPGPEEPQHFGDGTRLSIL.

CDR3 nucleotides: TGTGCCAGCAGCCGAACAGGGTCCTGGGCTGAAGCTTTCTTT. Translated, it gives CASSRTGSWAEAFF. The gene calls are TRBV5-8 and TRBJ1-1; maybe TRBD1 (6 bases). The CDR3 contains 14 residues. Looked up from germline, CDR1 is SGHTS and CDR2 is YDEGEE. V shed 4 bases and J shed 6 bases, with 16 bases lying between them.

The genes are TRBV7-3 and TRBJ2-5, with D maybe TRBD2 (6 bases). CDR1 is SGHTA, CDR2 FQGTGA, per germline. The CDR3 length is 15 residues. V was shortened by 5 bases and J by 4 bases, with 17 bases between the two germline ends. The CDR3 loop is CASSPGTRRGETQYF. CDR3 nucleotide sequence: TGTGCCAGCAGCCCCGGAACAAGGCGGGGAGAGACCCAGTACTTC. Together with reference TRBV7-3 and TRBJ2-5, the CDR3 gives the full variable domain: GAGVSQTPSNKVTEKGKYVELRCDPISGHTALYWYRQSLGQGPEFLIYFQGTGAADDSGLPNDRFFAVRPEGSVSTLKIQRTERGDSAVYLCASSPGTRRGETQYFGPGTRLLVL.

The chain recombines TRBV2 with TRBJ1-1, with 10 bases fitting TRBD1. The CDR3 runs 14 residues. Germline CDR1 and CDR2: SNHLY and FYNNEI. The J segment lost 5 bases and the V segment lost 6 bases, leaving 6 bases of the junction unmatched. Here the CDR3 reads CASRAGTGETEAFF. CDR3 nucleotides: TGTGCCAGCAGGGCCGGGACAGGGGAGACTGAAGCTTTCTTT. Full variable domain (remainder filled in from reference TRBV2 and TRBJ1-1): EPEVTQTPSHQVTQMGQEVILRCVPISNHLYFYWYRQILGQKVEFLVSFYNNEISEKSEIFDDQFSVERPDGSNFTLKIRSTKLEDSAMYFCASRAGTGETEAFFGQGTRLTVV.

In DNA form, the CDR3 reads TGCGCCAGTTCAAAGGGCGTAAGACAGGTATCTGAAAAACTGTTTTTT. Protein product: CASSKGVRQVSEKLFF. The chain is built from TRBV5-1 and TRBJ1-4; tentative D call: TRBD1 (6 bases). The CDR3 extends over 16 amino acids. Trimming removed 8 bases at V and 7 bases at J, with 24 bases between. Germline V gene lookup returns CDR1 SGHRS and CDR2 YFSETQ.

The chain carries TRBV20-1 and TRBJ1-4; D is undetermined. From germline, CDR1 is DFQATT and CDR2 SNEGSKA (reference sequence). The V end was cut by 0 bases, the J end by 5 bases, with 1 base between. The CDR3 consists of 11 residues. The CDR3 loop reads CSARENEKLFF. The CDR3 DNA follows: TGCAGTGCTAGAGAAAATGAAAAACTGTTTTTT.

V is TRBV5-4 and J is TRBJ2-1; a possible D gene is TRBD2 (6 bases). The germline gives CDR1 SGHNT, CDR2 YYREEE (reference sequence). The CDR3 is 15 residues long. The ends were cut back, 4 bases at V and 2 bases at J, with 13 bases in the middle. CDR3 sequence (DNA): TGTGCCAGCAGCCGAAAAACGGGGGCCTACAATGAGCAGTTCTTC. Protein product: CASSRKTGAYNEQFF.

The chain joins TRBV19 to TRBJ1-4; D is uncertain. Germline lookup yields CDR1 LNHDA and CDR2 SQIVND (reference sequence). The CDR3 consists of 13 residues. Trimming pared 4 bases from V and 12 bases from J, leaving 15 bases between. The CDR3 DNA reads as TGTGCCAGTAGTAGCGCAGCCCAATCTGAACTGTTTTTT. Its translation is CASSSAAQSELFF.

This sequence joins TRBV11-3 and TRBJ1-2, with D uncertain. The ends were cut back, 5 bases at V and 4 bases at J, with 5 bases in the middle. The CDR3 is 11 residues long. CDR1 is SGHNT, CDR2 YENEEA, per germline. The CDR3 here is CASSQTYGYTF. For the CDR3, the DNA is TGTGCCAGCAGCCAAACCTATGGCTACACCTTC.

Only a few counts were recorded for this clone. The chain is built from TRBV28 and TRBJ1-2, with D perhaps TRBD1 (5 bases). The V and J ends lost 7 bases and 4 bases respectively, with 19 bases between them. Germline CDR1 and CDR2: MDHEN and SYDVKM. The CDR3 sequence is 15 residues long. The CDR3 loop reads CASNAQKGTLYGYTF. CDR3 nucleotide sequence: TGTGCCAGCAACGCCCAGAAAGGGACGCTCTATGGCTACACCTTC.

The chain employs TRBV6-5 and TRBJ2-1; D unresolved. Germline CDR1 and CDR2: MNHEY and SVGAGI. The CDR3 covers 13 residues. Trimming shortened V by 4 bases and J by 6 bases, and 10 bases separated the two germline ends. The CDR3 nucleotides read TGTGCCAGCAGTTTAGGGCACTTCAATGAGCAGTTCTTC. This codes for CASSLGHFNEQFF.

J is TRBJ2-5 and V is TRBV5-4; 8 positions match TRBD1. Per the germline V gene, CDR1 is SGHNT and CDR2 is YYREEE (reference sequence). V was clipped by 1 base and J by 0 bases; unmatched bases: 14. The CDR3 extends over 19 amino acids. The chain's CDR3 is CASSLRGQAADPNQETQYF. DNA for the CDR3: TGTGCCAGCAGCTTGCGGGGACAGGCCGCTGACCCCAACCAAGAGACCCAGTACTTC.

The rearrangement links TRBV5-6 to TRBJ1-1; D is ambiguous. The CDR3 extends over 15 amino acids. Germline-derived CDR1 and CDR2 are SGHDT and YYEEEE. V lost 5 bases to trimming and J lost 4 bases, with 18 bases between them. CDR3 nucleotide sequence: TGTGCCAGCAGTTTTTGGCGCAGGCAAGGCACTGAAGCTTTCTTT. This sequence encodes CASSFWRRQGTEAFF.

The J gene is TRBJ2-4, the V gene TRBV19; the match to TRBD1 covers 8 bases. J lost 2 bases, V lost 9 bases, and 12 bases had no gene match. CDR1 is LNHDA, CDR2 SQIVND, per germline (reference sequence). The CDR3 covers 16 residues. CDR3 bases: TGTGCCAGCGACCCCCAGGGGGCCTTGACCAAAAACATTCAGTACTTC. It specifies CASDPQGALTKNIQYF.

The CDR3 region is CASKDGPDNSPLHF. The CDR3 DNA sequence: TGTGCCAGCAAAGACGGACCCGATAATTCACCCCTCCACTTT. The chain is built from TRBV2 and TRBJ1-6; D remains ambiguous. This CDR3 spans 14 amino acids. The V end was cut by 7 bases, the J end by 5 bases, with 12 bases between. Per the germline V gene, CDR1 is SNHLY and CDR2 is FYNNEI.

The CDR3 spells CASSLTGIDQPQHF. The CDR3 nucleotides are TGTGCCAGCAGTCTGACAGGAATCGATCAGCCCCAGCATTTT. The rearrangement joins TRBV6-1 to TRBJ1-5; D possibly corresponds to TRBD1 (6 bases). The CDR3 extends over 14 amino acids. CDR1 is MNHNS and CDR2 is SASEGT in the germline V gene. Trimming pared 5 bases from V and 5 bases from J, leaving 13 bases between.